A selection of T cell receptor beta chains follows, all from one sample in a study of blood T cell repertoires in COVID-19. Data came from immunoSEQ multiplex PCR; TCRdb stores just in-frame clones and leaves some out. The sample comprises over 300,000 clones, around nine tenths of which are singletons, and over 8% rests with the top ten. Sequenced sample: PBMCs or T cells enriched from blood (not recorded which). These receptors were taken from a woman between 35 and 50 years old who had recovered from COVID-19. Each CDR3 is given with its conserved first and last residue. Fields, in order: D gene, J gene, V gene, clone size, CDR3 DNA, CDR3 protein. The D gene is left open where the match is weak. Only part of the rows carry a size: once, few, many, or a class if the clone is expanded.

- | TRBJ1-1 | TRBV28 | once | TGTGCCAGCAGTTTATATGTCGCTGAAGCTTTCTTT | CASSLYVAEAFF
- | TRBJ2-3 | TRBV27 | - | TGTGCCAGCAGTTTATATCCCGGTGTTACGCAGTATTTT | CASSLYPGVTQYF
- | TRBJ1-1 | TRBV11-3 | - | TGTGCCAGCAGCCGCGGTGGAACGAACACTGAAGCTTTCTTT | CASSRGGTNTEAFF
TRBD2 | TRBJ2-3 | TRBV7-2 | - | TGTGCCAGCAGCCCCCAGGGAGGGTTCACAGATACGCAGTATTTT | CASSPQGGFTDTQYF
- | TRBJ2-5 | TRBV7-8 | - | TGTGCCAGCAGCTCCCAGGGGAGCCCAATGTACCAAGAGACCCAGTACTTC | CASSSQGSPMYQETQYF
- | TRBJ2-1 | TRBV4-3 | - | TGCGCCAGCAGCCAAGATCAAGGGAGAGCCTACAATGAGCAGTTCTTC | CASSQDQGRAYNEQFF
- | TRBJ2-3 | TRBV10-1 | - | TGCGCCAGCAGTGACCCGGGGGAATGGACAGATACGCAGTATTTT | CASSDPGEWTDTQYF
TRBD1 | TRBJ1-1 | TRBV25-1 | - | TGTGCCAGCAGTGTAGACAGGGAGGCAGACACTGAAGCTTTCTTT | CASSVDREADTEAFF
TRBD2 | TRBJ2-1 | TRBV24-1 | - | TGTGCCACCAGTGACCCCGCCGCGGGGGGCGTCAGCTCCTACAATGAGCAGTTCTTC | CATSDPAAGGVSSYNEQFF
TRBD2 | TRBJ2-1 | TRBV29-1 | - | TGCAGCGTCGCAGGGACTAGCGGAACACCTAACAATGAGCAGTTCTTC | CSVAGTSGTPNNEQFF
TRBD1 | TRBJ2-3 | TRBV10-3 | - | TGTGCCATCCTCCAGGGGGCAACAGATACGCAGTATTTT | CAILQGATDTQYF
TRBD1 | TRBJ2-2 | TRBV28 | - | TGTGCCAGCAGGTTAAGACAGGGGTCTGCCGGGGAGCTGTTTTTT | CASRLRQGSAGELFF
TRBD2 | TRBJ2-3 | TRBV29-1 | - | TGCAGCGCCTTCGGGGGGGGGCGACTAGCGGGAGCTCTAGATACGCAGTATTTT | CSAFGGGRLAGALDTQYF